The TCR beta chain under discussion was sequenced for a study of blood T cell repertoires in COVID-19. There are 13 residues in the CDR3. Germline values: CDR1 SGHNT, CDR2 YYREEE (reference sequence). Trimming took 2 bases from V and 4 from J, leaving 9 bases between them. This clone was detected only once. Data came from immunoSEQ multiplex PCR; TCRdb stores just in-frame clones and leaves some out. In the table there are fewer than 250,000 clones, roughly 84% of which are singletons. Source material: PBMCs or T cells enriched from blood (not recorded which). V is TRBV5-4 and J is TRBJ1-1, with a possible D match to TRBD1 (6 bases). This TCR was recovered from a woman in her 30s who had been exposed to COVID-19. CDR3 nucleotide sequence: TGTGCCAGCAGCTTACCCAGGGGCACTGAAGCTTTCTTT. Its protein is CASSLPRGTEAFF.